This passage covers 28 T cell receptor beta chains from one sample sequenced in a study of T cell responses to AZD1222 COVID-19 vaccine. Assay used: immunoSEQ multiplex PCR; TCRdb lists only in-frame clones, some missing. This sample has 95,000 to 100,000 clones, with roughly 90% found just once. This specimen was peripheral blood, taken on day 0 of AZD1222 vaccination. These receptors all come from an adult in good health.

The V gene is TRBV9, the J gene TRBJ1-6; TRBD1 matches 12 bases. Germline CDR1 is SGDLS and CDR2 is YYNGEE. The CDR3 consists of 16 residues. V gave up 3 bases and J gave up 16 bases; unmatched junction bases: 14. The CDR3 region has the DNA TGTGCCAGCAGCGCTTCACCGGGACAGGGGGCTGAATCTCTCCACTTT. This sequence encodes CASSASPGQGAESLHF.

V is TRBV7-9 and J is TRBJ1-2, with D maybe TRBD1 (5 bases). V lost 3 bases and J lost 5, with 13 bases in between. The CDR3 is made up of 14 amino acids. From germline, CDR1 is SEHNR and CDR2 FQNEAQ (reference sequence). The DNA of the CDR3 is TGTGCCAGCAGCTTGGCCGTCGGGGGGTATGGCTACACCTTC. This sequence encodes CASSLAVGGYGYTF.

This clone turned up a few times. J is TRBJ2-1 and V is TRBV24-1, with 7 bases fitting TRBD1. The CDR3 contains 16 residues. Per germline, CDR1 KGHDR and CDR2 SFDVKD. The junction had 9 bases not matched to a gene; V was cut back by 4 bases and J by 4 bases. DNA of the CDR3: TGTGCCACCAGTGAACAAAGGGGGCGCAGTTACAATGAGCAGTTCTTC. Translated, it gives CATSEQRGRSYNEQFF.

J is TRBJ1-3 and V is TRBV9; tentatively, D is TRBD1 (5 bases). CDR1 and CDR2 (germline): SGDLS, YYNGEE. Trimming shortened V by 3 bases and J by 0 bases, and 7 bases separated the two germline ends. CDR3 length: 14 amino acids. Here the CDR3 reads CASSADSSGNTIYF. In DNA, the CDR3 is TGTGCCAGCAGCGCAGACAGCTCTGGAAACACCATATATTTT.

The V and J genes are TRBV6-5 and TRBJ1-5; 7 bases match TRBD1. The CDR3 runs to 12 residues. The V and J ends lost 6 bases and 6 bases, in that order; junction bases with no gene match: 2. Germline loops: CDR1 MNHEY, CDR2 SVGAGI. This chain's CDR3 is CASSRQGQPQHF. DNA for the CDR3: TGTGCCAGCAGCAGACAGGGTCAGCCCCAGCATTTT.

This clone was found once. The rearrangement joins TRBV29-1 to TRBJ2-2, with 7 positions matching TRBD1. Trimming at V came to 5 bases and at J to 2 bases, leaving 8 bases not matched to a gene. The CDR3 covers 15 residues. Germline CDR1 and CDR2: SQVTM and ANQGSEA. CDR3 loop: CSVSRRDRNTGELFF. The CDR3, as DNA: TGCAGCGTTTCCCGCCGGGACAGAAACACCGGGGAGCTGTTTTTT.

Comment on this clone: A junction end diverges from the germline sequence, so it may reflect a read error. The rearrangement uses TRBV6-1 and TRBJ1-4; 8 bases line up with TRBD1. The CDR3 totals 12 residues. CDR1 MNHNS and CDR2 SASEGT come from the germline V gene. The CDR3 sequence is CASSERDRSHWF. DNA of the CDR3: TGTGCCAGCAGTGAAAGGGACAGGTCGCACTGGTTT.

The chain recombines TRBV11-2 with TRBJ2-5, with 12 bases identical to TRBD2. Trimming removed 5 bases from V and 2 bases from J; junction bases left unmatched: 0. The CDR3 has 14 residues. The germline gives CDR1 SGHAT, CDR2 FQNNGV. The CDR3 spells CASSGLAGQETQYF. The CDR3, as DNA: TGTGCCAGCAGCGGACTAGCGGGACAAGAGACCCAGTACTTC.

This clone was counted only a few times. This chain connects TRBV20-1 to TRBJ2-7, with 12 bases that match TRBD2. Germline CDR1 reads DFQATT; CDR2 reads SNEGSKA (reference sequence). V trimming: 3 bases; J trimming: 4 bases; junction bases outside the gene matches: 10. The CDR3 totals 16 residues. CDR3 nucleotides: TGCAGTGCTAGTTTTCTAGCGGGAGGGGCCCCTTACGAGCAGTACTTC. The encoded protein is CSASFLAGGAPYEQYF.

The chain recombines TRBV4-1 with TRBJ2-5, with D possibly TRBD1 on 5 matching bases. The CDR3 spans 15 residues. Germline V lookup: CDR1 MGHRA, CDR2 YSYEKL. V was trimmed by 3 bases and J by 1 base, leaving 12 bases between them. CDR3 in DNA: TGCGCCAGCAGCCATCCCGGACAAATCCAAGAGACCCAGTACTTC. It translates to CASSHPGQIQETQYF.

This chain uses TRBV6-7 with TRBJ1-5; no firm D call. TRBV6-7 belongs to the ORF category, with a function that is uncertain. The ends were cut back, 4 bases at V and 4 bases at J, with 11 bases in the middle. CDR3 size: 14 residues. Written as DNA, the CDR3 is TGTGCCAGCAGTTTAGGAGGGTGGAATCAGCCCCAGCATTTT. Its protein product is CASSLGGWNQPQHF.

The chain joins TRBV5-8 to TRBJ2-7; 11 bases are shared with TRBD1. This CDR3 region has 14 residues. Trimming at V came to 4 bases and at J to 7 bases, leaving 7 bases not matched to a gene. Germline values: CDR1 SGHTS, CDR2 YDEGEE. The CDR3 nucleotides read TGTGCCAGCAGCCCCGGACAGGGGGCGAGGGAGCAGTACTTC. Its protein is CASSPGQGAREQYF.

The gene calls are TRBV7-2 and TRBJ2-1; possibly TRBD2 for D (5 bases). Trimming removed 1 base at V and 5 bases at J, with 9 bases between. The V gene's germline CDR1 is SGHTA and CDR2 FQGNSA. CDR3 size: 14 residues. In DNA, the CDR3 is TGTGCCAGCAGCTTAGAGAGGGCCCACAATGAGCAGTTCTTC. Its protein is CASSLERAHNEQFF.

V usage is TRBV2 and J usage is TRBJ2-1; D possibly uses TRBD1 or TRBD2 (5 bases each). Germline V gene sequence: CDR1 SNHLY, CDR2 FYNNEI. Trimming cost V 8 bases and J 2 bases, with 13 bases left between them. This CDR3 contains 14 residues. This CDR3 is CASVRDPTYNEQFF. CDR3 nucleotides: TGTGCCAGCGTCCGGGACCCTACCTACAATGAGCAGTTCTTC.

The chain joins TRBV7-8 to TRBJ2-1, with D maybe TRBD2 (8 bases). Trimming took off 6 bases at V and 10 bases at J, with 22 bases between the two ends. This CDR3 comprises 15 residues. Germline V gene lookup returns CDR1 SGHVS and CDR2 FQNEAQ. CDR3 loop: CASRAGGQTSGEQFF. The DNA for the CDR3 is TGTGCCAGCAGGGCGGGGGGACAGACCTCAGGGGAGCAGTTCTTC.

The J gene is TRBJ2-1, the V gene TRBV30; possibly TRBD2 for D (5 bases). CDR3 length: 13 amino acids. Germline V gene sequence: CDR1 GTSNPN, CDR2 SVGIG (reference sequence). V dropped 2 bases and J dropped 5 bases, with 10 bases sitting between them. This chain's CDR3 is CAWSRGQNNEQFF. The CDR3 nucleotides are TGTGCCTGGAGTCGGGGTCAAAACAATGAGCAGTTCTTC.

The V gene is TRBV7-3, the J gene TRBJ2-2; D uncertain. Per the germline V gene, CDR1 is SGHTA and CDR2 is FQGTGA. The CDR3 is made up of 15 amino acids. The V end was cut by 4 bases, the J end by 1 base, with 10 bases between. The CDR3 sequence is CASSSRTGNTGELFF. The CDR3, as DNA: TGTGCCAGCAGCTCCCGGACCGGGAACACCGGGGAGCTGTTTTTT.

The rearrangement joins TRBV23-1 to TRBJ2-7; TRBD2 aligns across 10 bases. TRBV23-1 is an ORF, and what it does is uncertain. V dropped 0 bases and J dropped 3; count of bases not matched to a gene: 11. The CDR3 covers 18 residues. The chain's CDR3 is CASSQSRGLARDCYEQYF. CDR3 coding DNA: TGCGCCAGCAGTCAATCGAGGGGACTAGCGAGAGACTGCTACGAGCAGTACTTC.

V usage is TRBV19 and J usage is TRBJ2-5, with TRBD2 identical over 11 bases. CDR3 length: 15 residues. V lost 4 bases and J lost 4; bases outside the gene matches: 5. Germline lookup yields CDR1 LNHDA and CDR2 SQIVND (reference sequence). The CDR3 DNA reads TGTGCCAGTAGTACTAGCGGGAGGAATTTAGAGACCCAGTACTTC. This gives the protein CASSTSGRNLETQYF.

CDR3 in DNA: TGTGCCATCAGAGGGGACAGTGAAAATTCACCCCTCCACTTT. Residues: CAIRGDSENSPLHF. This chain links TRBV10-3 with TRBJ1-6, with 7 nucleotides matching TRBD1. Germline CDR1 is ENHRY and CDR2 is SYGVKD. V was pared by 6 bases and J by 7 bases, with 6 bases of the junction left unmatched. The length of the CDR3 is 14 residues.

The V gene is TRBV12-3 or TRBV12-4, the J gene TRBJ2-7; D might be TRBD2 (7 bases). The ends were cut back, 6 bases at V and 3 bases at J, with 12 bases in the middle. The CDR3 has 13 amino acids. The CDR3 spells CASRWGGNYEQYF. For the CDR3, the DNA is TGTGCCAGCAGATGGGGGGGCAACTACGAGCAGTACTTC.

This chain joins TRBV27 and TRBJ2-7; a weak D match, TRBD2 (5 bases). The CDR3 length is 14 residues. Germline loops: CDR1 MNHEY, CDR2 SMNVEV (reference sequence). V was pared by 8 bases and J by 2 bases, with 16 bases between. CDR3 protein: CASLARIGAYEQYF. The CDR3 DNA reads TGTGCCAGCCTAGCCCGCATTGGGGCCTACGAGCAGTACTTC.

This clone was detected once. V usage is TRBV12-3 or TRBV12-4 and J usage is TRBJ2-2; D unresolved. The CDR3 length is 12 residues. Trimming shortened V by 6 bases and J by 6 bases, and 8 bases separated the two germline ends. The DNA for the CDR3 is TGTGCCAGCAGCTACGGCCCCGGGGAGCTGTTTTTT. Translation: CASSYGPGELFF.

The chain uses TRBV28 and TRBJ2-1; D may match TRBD1 or TRBD2 (5 bases each). This CDR3 is 17 amino acids long. V shed 5 bases and J shed 5 bases, with 22 bases lying between them. Germline CDR1 reads MDHEN; CDR2 reads SYDVKM. The CDR3 sequence is CASSPPTLGDANNEQFF. The CDR3 DNA reads as TGTGCCAGCAGTCCTCCAACACTAGGGGATGCAAACAATGAGCAGTTCTTC.

The V gene is TRBV7-2, the J gene TRBJ2-5; D is possibly TRBD1 or TRBD2 (5 bases each). CDR3 length: 14 residues. V lost 5 bases, J lost 5 bases, and 15 bases lay in between. Per germline, CDR1 SGHTA and CDR2 FQGNSA. CDR3 amino acids: CASSLGTGLETQYF. The DNA of the CDR3 is TGTGCCAGCAGCCTAGGGACGGGGTTGGAGACCCAGTACTTC.

This clone was detected once. The rearrangement joins TRBV12-3 or TRBV12-4 to TRBJ1-1; D call uncertain. V lost 6 bases, J lost 4 bases, and 12 bases lay in between. The CDR3 consists of 13 residues. The DNA of the CDR3 is TGTGCCAGCAGGGCCTTCTCGGGCACTGAAGCTTTCTTT. Amino acids: CASRAFSGTEAFF.

The chain couples TRBV5-1 to TRBJ2-1; 9 bases align to TRBD1. This CDR3 region has 14 residues. Germline CDR1 SGHRS, CDR2 YFSETQ. Losses at the gene ends were 4 bases for V and 7 bases for J; bases not matched to a gene: 6. CDR3 in DNA: TGCGCCAGCAGCCCCGGGACAGGGCTTAATGAGCAGTTCTTC. Translating gives CASSPGTGLNEQFF.

The CDR3 loop reads CASSTRGGLGSNEQFF. The CDR3 DNA is TGTGCCAGTAGTACCAGGGGTGGACTAGGGAGTAATGAGCAGTTCTTC. The chain employs TRBV19 and TRBJ2-1, with a tentative D call TRBD2 (7 bases). With 4 bases removed from V and 7 bases from J, the gap between germline ends came to 20 bases. The germline V gene encodes CDR1 LNHDA and CDR2 SQIVND (reference sequence). CDR3 length equals 16 residues. Full variable domain (rest looked up from reference TRBV19 and TRBJ2-1): DGGITQSPKYLFRKEGQNVTLSCEQNLNHDAMYWYRQDPGQGLRLIYYSQIVNDFQKGDIAEGYSVSREKKESFPLTVTSAQKNPTAFYLCASSTRGGLGSNEQFFGPGTRLTVL.